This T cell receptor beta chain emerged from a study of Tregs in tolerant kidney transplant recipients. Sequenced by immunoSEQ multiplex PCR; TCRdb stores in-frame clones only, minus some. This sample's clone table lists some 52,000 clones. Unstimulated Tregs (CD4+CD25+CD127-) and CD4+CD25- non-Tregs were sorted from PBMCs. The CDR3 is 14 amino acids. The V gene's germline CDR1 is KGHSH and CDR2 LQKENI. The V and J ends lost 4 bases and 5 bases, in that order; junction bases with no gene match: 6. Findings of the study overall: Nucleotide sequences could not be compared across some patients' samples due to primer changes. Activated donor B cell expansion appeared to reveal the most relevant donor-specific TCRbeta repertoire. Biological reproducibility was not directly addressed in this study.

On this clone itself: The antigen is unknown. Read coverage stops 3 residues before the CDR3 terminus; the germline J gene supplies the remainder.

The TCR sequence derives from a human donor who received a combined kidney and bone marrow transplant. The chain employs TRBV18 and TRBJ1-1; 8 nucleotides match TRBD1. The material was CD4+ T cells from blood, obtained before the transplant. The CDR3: CASSLGQGSTEAFF. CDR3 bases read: TGTGCCAGCTCACTTGGACAGGGTAGTACTGAA. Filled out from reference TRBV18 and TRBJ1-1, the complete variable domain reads NAGVMQNPRHLVRRRGQEARLRCSPMKGHSHVYWYRQLPEEGLKFMVYLQKENIIDESGMPKERFSAEFPKEGPSILRIQQVVRGDSAAYFCASSLGQGSTEAFFGQGTRLTVV.